This TCR beta chain was captured in a study of post-analysis software for immune sequencing data. Whole-study findings and limits: Batch-mates among the samples co-clustered strongly by F measure. Relative to controls, patients had roughly five TRBV segments at higher frequency, with TRBV5-6, TRBV5-1 and TRBV20-1 among these. People with multiple sclerosis had a significantly lower normalized Chao1 diversity than controls did.

Built from TCR beta cDNA, the libraries had unique molecular identifiers in them. Each CDR3 protein gets one entry after TCRdb re-called the PCR reads with MiXCR. The sample records under 900,000 distinct CDR3 sequences, approximately 57% being singletons. In the case of this clonotype: The antigen is undetermined.

The CDR3 has 17 residues. V lost 0 bases and J lost 4; bases outside the gene matches: 10. Per germline, CDR1 SGHRS and CDR2 YFSETQ. Sequencing was carried out using blood. The receptor was derived from a girl under 18 with multiple sclerosis. V usage is TRBV5-1 and J usage is TRBJ2-1, with 7 positions matching TRBD2. CDR3 nucleotide sequence: TGCGCCAGCAGCTTGGGGGAGGGGATCGGTGAATACAATGAGCAGTTCTTC. Its protein is CASSLGEGIGEYNEQFF.